This TCR beta chain was captured in a study of post-analysis software for immune sequencing data. Study-wide findings and caveats: When patients were compared with controls, about 5 TRBV segments were more frequent, TRBV5-6, TRBV5-1 and TRBV20-1 among them.

Notes on this clonotype: Its antigen is not known.

cDNA libraries for TCR beta contained unique molecular identifiers. TCRdb reprocessed the PCR reads with MiXCR, giving one entry per CDR3 protein. The sample consists of about 770,000 distinct CDR3 sequences, approximately 44% of them appearing once. Germline CDR1 LGHDT, CDR2 YNNKEL (reference sequence). This CDR3 has 15 residues. V lost 7 bases, J lost 7 bases, and 14 bases stayed unmatched. Input material: blood. The clonotype originates from a girl aged 5-17 years with multiple sclerosis. This sequence joins TRBV3-1 and TRBJ1-2, with 8 nucleotides matching TRBD1. CDR3 bases: TGTGCCAGCAACCCCTCCCCGGACAGGGCCTTTGGCTACACCTTC. Amino acid sequence: CASNPSPDRAFGYTF.